This T cell receptor (beta chain) comes out of a study of neurological immune-mediated disorders. Template-switch 5'RACE cDNA synthesis added a 10-nucleotide unique molecular identifier. Per sequencing run, 15-18 subjects together gave over 170 million TCR-beta sequences. Each CDR3 protein gets one entry after TCRdb re-called the 5' RACE reads with MiXCR. Of 40,000 or so distinct CDR3 sequences listed, roughly 7% are singletons. The unsorted libraries were produced from 2 million PBMCs held at -80 C. The length of the CDR3 is 16 residues. Trimming cost V 5 bases and J 4 bases, with 19 bases left between them. The germline V gene encodes CDR1 SGHAT and CDR2 FQNNGV.

The specimen sequenced was PBMCs. The sequence was collected from a woman in her thirties or forties in good health. This chain links TRBV11-2 with TRBJ2-3, with D perhaps matching TRBD2 (6 bases). The CDR3 region has the DNA TGTGCCAGCAGCCCCCGGGCAGGGAGGTCGGCAGATACGCAGTATTTT. This codes for CASSPRAGRSADTQYF.